What follows are 32 T cell receptor beta chains derived from one specimen sequenced in a study of T cells in localized non-small cell lung cancer. The assay was immunoSEQ multiplex PCR, and TCRdb's table has in-frame clones only and misses some. Among tens of thousands of clones listed, over 80% were seen once. The source material was peripheral blood mononuclear cells, sampled before any cancer treatment. These receptors all stem from a man aged 40 to 69 with stage III lung adenocarcinoma.

The DNA of the CDR3 is TGCAGTGCTAGGTTTGGGGGACAGCAGTTCTTC. Its protein is CSARFGGQQFF. This chain joins TRBV20-1 and TRBJ2-1; D possibly matches TRBD1 or TRBD2 (5 bases each). Germline loops: CDR1 DFQATT, CDR2 SNEGSKA (reference sequence). V lost 3 bases and J 11 bases, leaving 11 bases between the germline ends. The CDR3 extends over 11 amino acids.

A remark on this clone: The sample has other DNA sequences that encode this CDR3 too. J is TRBJ1-1 and V is TRBV14, with unresolved D. V was trimmed by 1 base and J by 5 bases, leaving 8 bases between them. CDR1 is SGHDN, CDR2 FVKESK, per germline. This CDR3 has 13 amino acids. CDR3 residues: CASSQAGVTEAFF. The CDR3 region has the DNA TGTGCCAGCAGCCAAGCCGGGGTAACTGAAGCTTTCTTT.

This clone was found a few times. The chain is built from TRBV10-2 and TRBJ1-1; no firm D call. Germline assignment: CDR1 WSHSY and CDR2 SAAADI. The V and J ends lost 7 bases and 3 bases respectively, with 12 bases between them. CDR3 length: 13 amino acids. CDR3 bases: TGCGCCAGCAAGGACTTGGGCCACACTGAAGCTTTCTTT. This encodes CASKDLGHTEAFF.

The chain combines TRBV5-1 with TRBJ2-5, with 7 bases fitting TRBD1. The germline gives CDR1 SGHRS, CDR2 YFSETQ. The CDR3 loop spans 16 amino acids. J gave up 5 bases and V 0 bases, and 10 bases lay outside the gene matches. This CDR3 reads CASSLEGARDGETQYF. In DNA, the CDR3 is TGCGCCAGCAGCTTGGAGGGGGCAAGGGACGGGGAGACCCAGTACTTC.

This sequence joins TRBV29-1 and TRBJ2-7; TRBD1 aligns across 7 bases. Germline V gene lookup returns CDR1 SQVTM and CDR2 ANQGSEA. V trimming: 7 bases; J trimming: 10 bases; junction bases outside the gene matches: 10. This CDR3 comprises 11 residues. The CDR3 reads CSGMTGWVQYF. CDR3 DNA sequence: TGCAGCGGCATGACAGGGTGGGTTCAGTACTTC.

V and J are TRBV2 and TRBJ2-1; 12 nucleotides match TRBD2. The CDR3 totals 13 residues. CDR1 is SNHLY, CDR2 FYNNEI, per germline. V was clipped by 6 bases and J by 10 bases; unmatched bases: 4. The chain's CDR3 is CASSQGTSGEQFF. CDR3 coding DNA: TGTGCCAGCAGCCAAGGGACTAGCGGGGAGCAGTTCTTC.

V and J are TRBV2 and TRBJ1-1, with TRBD1 as a possible D gene (5 bases). Trimming removed 8 bases from V and 1 base from J, with 17 bases in between. This CDR3 contains 15 residues. Germline lookup yields CDR1 SNHLY and CDR2 FYNNEI. The CDR3 DNA is TGTGCCAGCCACGAAAGGGGATTATGGAACACTGAAGCTTTCTTT. Protein product: CASHERGLWNTEAFF.

V and J are TRBV27 and TRBJ2-2; 9 bases are a match to TRBD2. The length of the CDR3 is 22 residues. The germline gives CDR1 MNHEY, CDR2 SMNVEV (reference sequence). The V segment lost 6 bases and the J segment 5 bases; nucleotides outside the gene matches: 28. CDR3 sequence (DNA): TGTGCCAGCAGCCCGGGGAACCCGTTTAGGGCGGGAGGGCCAGTTGATACCGGGGAGCTGTTTTTT. It specifies CASSPGNPFRAGGPVDTGELFF.

This chain connects TRBV5-6 to TRBJ1-1; 7 nucleotides align to TRBD1. Germline loops: CDR1 SGHDT, CDR2 YYEEEE. Germline trimming cut 0 bases from V and 3 bases from J; bases unmatched to any gene: 2. This CDR3 is 14 amino acids long. CDR3 nucleotides: TGTGCCAGCAGCTTGGGGGACAGCTACACTGAAGCTTTCTTT. Its translation is CASSLGDSYTEAFF.

This sequence joins TRBV5-6 and TRBJ2-1, with D possibly matching TRBD1 (5 bases). The length of the CDR3 is 11 residues. Germline lookup yields CDR1 SGHDT and CDR2 YYEEEE. Trimming cost V 7 bases and J 6 bases, with 8 bases left between them. Here the CDR3 DNA reads TGTGCCAGCGTGGGGCTCAATGAGCAGTTCTTC. Protein sequence: CASVGLNEQFF.

This sequence joins TRBV2 and TRBJ2-5; TRBD2 aligns across 7 bases. From germline, CDR1 is SNHLY and CDR2 FYNNEI. J lost 2 bases, V lost 3 bases, and 3 bases had no gene match. This CDR3 is built from 14 residues. The CDR3: CASSDGGSQETQYF. The CDR3 nucleotides are TGTGCCAGCAGTGACGGGGGGTCACAAGAGACCCAGTACTTC. The whole variable domain, filled in from reference TRBV2 and TRBJ2-5, reads EPEVTQTPSHQVTQMGQEVILRCVPISNHLYFYWYRQILGQKVEFLVSFYNNEISEKSEIFDDQFSVERPDGSNFTLKIRSTKLEDSAMYFCASSDGGSQETQYFGPGTRLLVL.

This chain connects TRBV4-1 to TRBJ2-4; 8 bases line up with TRBD1. J lost 5 bases, V lost 4 bases, and 7 bases had no gene match. This CDR3 comprises 15 residues. Germline values: CDR1 MGHRA, CDR2 YSYEKL. The CDR3 nucleotides are TGCGCCAGCAGCCGGCCGGGACAGGACGAAAACATTCAGTACTTC. Protein: CASSRPGQDENIQYF.

The genes are TRBV2 and TRBJ2-1; perhaps TRBD2 as D (5 bases). Germline CDR1 SNHLY, CDR2 FYNNEI. The CDR3 has 13 amino acids. The V end was cut by 6 bases, the J end by 6 bases, with 12 bases between. The CDR3: CASSQERLNEQFF. CDR3 coding DNA: TGTGCCAGCAGCCAGGAGCGGCTCAATGAGCAGTTCTTC.

This sequence joins TRBV7-9 and TRBJ1-1; D uncertain. CDR1 is SEHNR, CDR2 FQNEAQ, per germline (reference sequence). This CDR3 has 13 amino acids. V lost 0 bases, J lost 6 bases, and 8 bases lay in between. CDR3 DNA sequence: TGTGCCAGCAGCTTAGCAGGGTTCCCTGAAGCTTTCTTT. Amino acid sequence: CASSLAGFPEAFF.

The chain has TRBV6-1 and TRBJ2-3; D remains unclear. The V gene lost 2 bases and the J gene lost 1 base, with 10 bases spanning the gap. This CDR3 region has 15 residues. The germline CDR1 and CDR2 sequences are MNHNS and SASEGT. CDR3 amino acids: CASSEPRLRTDTQYF. The DNA of the CDR3 is TGTGCCAGCAGTGAACCCCGACTGCGCACAGATACGCAGTATTTT.

The chain couples TRBV10-3 to TRBJ2-5; TRBD1 is a possible D gene (5 bases). The J call may not be correct, given that the DNA end is closer to TRBJ2-7. The CDR3 contains 16 residues. CDR1 ENHRY and CDR2 SYGVKD come from the germline V gene. Here the CDR3 reads CAISGGPDTYSYEQYF. In nucleotides, the CDR3 is TGTGCCATCAGTGGAGGACCGGACACGTATTCCTACGAGCAGTACTTC.

The chain carries TRBV2 and TRBJ2-7, with 9 positions matching TRBD2. Looked up from germline, CDR1 is SNHLY and CDR2 is FYNNEI. The CDR3 spans 15 residues. With V trimmed by 2 bases and J by 2 bases, 4 bases remained unmatched. In DNA, the CDR3 is TGTGCCAGCAGTGAAAATCCTAGCGGGGCCTACGAGCAGTACTTC. As protein: CASSENPSGAYEQYF. The full variable domain, with the rest looked up from reference TRBV2 and TRBJ2-7, is EPEVTQTPSHQVTQMGQEVILRCVPISNHLYFYWYRQILGQKVEFLVSFYNNEISEKSEIFDDQFSVERPDGSNFTLKIRSTKLEDSAMYFCASSENPSGAYEQYFGPGTRLTVT.

The chain links TRBV4-2 to TRBJ1-2; D might be TRBD1 (6 bases). The CDR3 loop spans 14 amino acids. The V end was cut by 4 bases, the J end by 2 bases, with 11 bases between. CDR1 and CDR2 (germline): LGHNA, YNFKEQ. CDR3 in amino acids: CASSPRTANYGYTF. DNA for the CDR3: TGTGCCAGCAGCCCTCGGACAGCGAACTATGGCTACACCTTC.

The DNA of the CDR3 is TGTGCCAGCACCGGGAGCGAGGGGGCCGACTCCTACGAGCAGTACTTC. Residues: CASTGSEGADSYEQYF. The genes are TRBV25-1 and TRBJ2-7, with D maybe TRBD1 (7 bases). Germline V lookup: CDR1 MGHDK, CDR2 SYGVNS. The CDR3 spans 16 residues. V lost 7 bases to trimming and J lost 0 bases, with 19 bases between them.

The chain joins TRBV4-3 to TRBJ2-3; 8 bases are a match to TRBD1. V trimming: 0 bases; J trimming: 5 bases; junction bases outside the gene matches: 1. Germline V gene sequence: CDR1 LGHNA, CDR2 YSLEER. The CDR3 sequence is 14 residues long. CDR3 sequence (DNA): TGCGCCAGCAGCCAAGATACAGGGGGAGATACGCAGTATTTT. Its translation is CASSQDTGGDTQYF.

The chain carries TRBV4-3 and TRBJ1-2, with D hard to call. Trimming took 5 bases from V and 6 from J, leaving 10 bases between them. Per germline, CDR1 LGHNA and CDR2 YSLEER. The CDR3 consists of 12 residues. CDR3 DNA: TGCGCCAGCAGCTTGGGTGGGAATGGCTACACCTTC. Protein: CASSLGGNGYTF.

In this sample, this clone turned up once. The chain carries TRBV4-2 and TRBJ1-1; the match to TRBD1 covers 8 bases. Germline V CDR1 and CDR2: LGHNA, YNFKEQ. V was pared by 4 bases and J by 12 bases, with 19 bases of the junction left unmatched. The CDR3 is made up of 16 amino acids. In DNA, the CDR3 is TGTGCCAGCAGCCTTACACTCGTCGGCAGGGGGCATCTTACTTTCTTT. This codes for CASSLTLVGRGHLTFF.

The gene calls are TRBV18 and TRBJ2-7; 7 bases align to TRBD1. From germline, CDR1 is KGHSH and CDR2 LQKENI. CDR3 length: 15 residues. Trimming at V came to 3 bases and at J to 1 base, leaving 6 bases not matched to a gene. CDR3: CASSPGQAQSYEQYF. DNA for the CDR3: TGTGCCAGCTCACCTGGACAGGCGCAATCCTACGAGCAGTACTTC.

The chain employs TRBV11-2 and TRBJ2-3; TRBD2 aligns across 9 bases. The junction had 3 bases not matched to a gene; V was cut back by 4 bases and J by 1 base. The V gene's germline CDR1 is SGHAT and CDR2 FQNNGV. The CDR3 has 15 residues. CDR3 sequence: CASSSSGIRTDTQYF. Here the CDR3 DNA reads TGTGCCAGCAGCTCTAGCGGGATCCGCACAGATACGCAGTATTTT.

The chain has TRBV6-5 and TRBJ2-5; the D is unclear. Per germline, CDR1 MNHEY and CDR2 SVGAGI. Trimming took off 2 bases at V and 3 bases at J, with 10 bases between the two ends. CDR3 length: 14 residues. CDR3 loop: CASSYRDTKETQYF. In DNA form, the CDR3 reads TGTGCCAGCAGTTACCGAGACACGAAAGAGACCCAGTACTTC.

This clone is medium-sized within its sample. The genes are TRBV5-1 and TRBJ1-2; D is possibly TRBD1 (5 bases). Looked up from germline, CDR1 is SGHRS and CDR2 is YFSETQ. The CDR3 contains 12 residues. The V gene lost 2 bases and the J gene lost 7 bases, with 9 bases spanning the gap. Written as DNA, the CDR3 is TGCGCCAGCAGCTTTTCACAGGCTGGCTACACCTTC. Amino acid sequence: CASSFSQAGYTF.

The chain employs TRBV5-4 and TRBJ1-1; D is undetermined. Germline V lookup: CDR1 SGHNT, CDR2 YYREEE (reference sequence). The V gene lost 3 bases and the J gene lost 0 bases, with 21 bases spanning the gap. The CDR3 is 18 amino acids. The CDR3 loop reads CASSSPAMRDEMNTEAFF. CDR3 nucleotides: TGTGCCAGCAGCTCCCCGGCAATGAGAGACGAAATGAACACTGAAGCTTTCTTT.

V gene TRBV11-3 combines with J gene TRBJ1-1; 8 nucleotides align to TRBD1. The germline gives CDR1 SGHNT, CDR2 YENEEA. The CDR3 consists of 15 residues. V was clipped by 5 bases and J by 2 bases; unmatched bases: 7. The CDR3 reads CASSRLTGVNTEAFF. Written as DNA, the CDR3 is TGTGCCAGCAGCCGATTGACAGGGGTAAACACTGAAGCTTTCTTT.

This sequence joins TRBV6-5 and TRBJ1-2; 8 bases line up with TRBD1. Losses at the gene ends were 8 bases for V and 2 bases for J; bases not matched to a gene: 10. The CDR3 sequence is 15 residues long. Germline CDR1 reads MNHEY; CDR2 reads SVGAGI. The CDR3 nucleotides read TGTGCCAGCCAGGGGGCTTCATCATCAAACTATGGCTACACCTTC. This encodes CASQGASSSNYGYTF.

This chain joins TRBV6-1 and TRBJ2-7, with TRBD1 matching over 9 bases. CDR1 is MNHNS and CDR2 is SASEGT in the germline V gene. This CDR3 spans 15 amino acids. The junction had 7 bases not matched to a gene; V was cut back by 7 bases and J by 0 bases. CDR3 region: CASNKGTGSSYEQYF. The CDR3 nucleotides read TGTGCCAGCAATAAAGGGACAGGGAGCTCCTACGAGCAGTACTTC.

V is TRBV6-6 and J is TRBJ1-2, with 8 positions matching TRBD1. The CDR3 spans 15 residues. J lost 2 bases, V lost 8 bases, and 10 bases had no gene match. From germline, CDR1 is MNHNY and CDR2 SVGAGI (reference sequence). CDR3: CASQGASSSNYGYTF. In nucleotides, the CDR3 is TGTGCCAGCCAGGGGGCTTCATCATCAAACTATGGCTACACCTTC.

The chain uses TRBV7-9 and TRBJ2-7, with D uncertain. The germline gives CDR1 SEHNR, CDR2 FQNEAQ (reference sequence). This CDR3 spans 12 amino acids. The germline V and J ends were trimmed by 5 bases and 2 bases, with 7 bases remaining between them. Written as DNA, the CDR3 is TGTGCCAGCAGCCCAGGAACCTACGAGCAGTACTTC. This translates into CASSPGTYEQYF.